One sample yielded the 2 T cell receptor beta chains listed below, sequenced in a study of vaccination and CD4 T cells after COVID-19 (dated by TCRdb to the early 2020s). The library was built by means of PCR. The sample was run on an Illumina iSeq 100. TCR sequencing of DNA from cultured CD4+ T cells used the Oncomine TCR Beta short-read assay at the Johns Hopkins FTIC core. TCRdb reworked the public reads: Q25 trimming with fastp, MiXCR clone assembly, productive beta chains retained. All rows with the same CDR3 protein become a single entry with the most common DNA and genes. Recorded for this sample are approximately 17,000 distinct CDR3 sequences; 40% to 65% of them occurred a single time. Of the sample, under 20% falls within the top ten clones. Sample time point, as interpreted from the label and publication: late sampling 161 to 241 days after vaccination in a few convalescent patients. The meaning of the sample's treatment or condition label: approximately nine-day PBMC culture with coronavirus spike peptide pools or control peptides (ViraFEST assay).

Antigens of these TCRs are unknown. This specimen consisted of CD4+ T cells from blood, cultured in vitro, obtained about 7 months after SARS-CoV-2 vaccination. The receptors here all came from a human donor who had recovered from COVID-19.

For this clonotype: A much larger clone differs by one base, so this may be a read error. The chain combines TRBV15 with TRBJ2-5, with D possibly matching TRBD1 (6 bases). Germline-derived CDR1 and CDR2 are LNHNV and YYDKDF (reference sequence). The CDR3 runs to 14 residues. The CDR3 DNA is TGTGCCGCCAGCAGAACGGACAGTTGGGAGACCCAGTACTTC. Amino acids: CAASRTDSWETQYF.

The chain couples TRBV19 to TRBJ2-7; 7 bases align to TRBD1. CDR1 is LNHDA and CDR2 is SQIVND in the germline V gene (reference sequence). The J segment lost 4 bases and the V segment lost 7 bases, leaving 19 bases of the junction unmatched. CDR3 length: 17 residues. The CDR3 sequence: CASTEPRNRGHPYEQYF. The CDR3 nucleotides read TGTGCCAGTACCGAGCCCCGCAACAGGGGTCACCCTTACGAGCAGTACTTC.